A selection of T cell receptor beta chains follows, all from one sample in a study of shared clonotypes between healthy human individuals. Sequencing was performed with immunoSEQ multiplex PCR; in TCRdb, only in-frame clones are kept and a portion is missing. The data hold millions of clones, with just over 90% observed a single time. Sequencing was done on a sample of naive CD4+ T cells sorted from blood. The receptors were gathered from a man between 18 and 29 years old in good health. Both conserved end residues are part of each CDR3. Each record gives: J gene, V gene, clone size, CDR3 protein. Clone size, where shown, is once, few, many, or a class for clones that have expanded.

TRBJ2-2,TRBV6-5,.,CASRIGQKNTGELFF
TRBJ1-4,TRBV28,.,CASSLSRVYEKLFF
TRBJ2-1,TRBV10-2,.,CASSATGGEQFF
TRBJ1-5,TRBV9,.,CASGRSNQPQHF
TRBJ1-6,TRBV6-5,.,CASRTYNSPLHF
TRBJ1-2,TRBV5-8,.,CASSLEGSNYGYTF
TRBJ1-5,TRBV6-5,once,CASSSSTGSVKPQHF
TRBJ1-1,TRBV5-1,.,CASSFSPPDTEAFF
TRBJ2-7,TRBV18,.,CASSPPLGPGEQYF
TRBJ1-6,TRBV5-5,once,CASSSGPENSPLHF
TRBJ1-6,TRBV6-5,.,CASSRADGPNSPLHF
TRBJ1-6,TRBV6-1,few,CASNPPLGYNSPLHF
TRBJ2-5,TRBV7-9,.,CASSLGDHQETQYF
TRBJ2-3,TRBV5-1,.,CASSLGVAGTSTDTQYF
TRBJ2-2,TRBV19,.,CASSTSRGHQNTGELFF
TRBJ2-1,TRBV25-1,.,CATQRGVMDEQFF
TRBJ2-5,TRBV21-1,.,CARPGLAGRETQYF
TRBJ1-1,TRBV5-8,once,CASSLEPTEAFF
TRBJ1-6,TRBV28,few,CASYPGTANSPLHF
TRBJ1-6,TRBV5-4,.,CASSLVPSSYNSPLHF